This T cell receptor beta chain came from a study of T cells expressing NK-cell markers. Across the whole study: Seven of the eight sequenced donors were classified as HCMV-seropositive, and one was classified as seronegative. Regarding the study as a whole: These clonotypes additionally ranked first within the CD3+CD56-NKG2C+ fraction of a few donors.

Generation of TCR beta cDNA was performed by 5'RACE template switching incorporating UMIs. Each CDR3 protein gets one entry in TCRdb, which reprocessed the 5' RACE reads and gives no DNA. The data show about 390,000 distinct CDR3 sequences, and the top ten clones hold approximately 12%. This CDR3 region has 11 residues. Germline CDR1 GTSNPN, CDR2 SVGIG (reference sequence). Concerning this clonotype itself: Its antigen is currently unknown.

The clonotype was recovered from a woman in her forties or fifties in good health. V and J are TRBV30 and TRBJ1-1. Specimen: blood T cells: a sorted CD56 or NKG2C T cell subset, CD4+ or CD8+ T cells, or bulk PBMC T cells (not recorded which). Here the CDR3 reads CAWRRDTEAFF.